There are a few counts of the clone carrying this T cell receptor beta chain. Its antigen is undetermined. This sample stems from a study of blood T cell dynamics during melanoma immunotherapy. This CDR3 spans 13 amino acids. The V gene's germline CDR1 is SGHVS and CDR2 FNYEAQ. Trimming removed 5 bases at V and 5 bases at J, with 9 bases between. Libraries were prepared by immunoSEQ multiplex PCR; TCRdb keeps only in-frame clonotypes and omits some of them. The table records approximately 15,000 clones, about nine tenths of them present only once. Overall study findings and caveats: PBMC repertoires of eventual disease-control patients split at W3 into clonality or diversity gains.

Time point of the sample: week 3, after first cycle of checkpoint inhibitor. Patients with prior systemic cancer treatment, concomitant immunosuppressants, or other active malignancies were excluded. The chain employs TRBV7-6 and TRBJ1-4; D may be TRBD1 (6 bases). This clonotype was sampled from a human donor with melanoma. This material consisted of blood, taken from a patient treated with checkpoint blockade. CDR3 sequence (DNA): TGTGCCAGCAGCATTGACAGGAATGAAAAACTGTTTTTT. The encoded protein is CASSIDRNEKLFF.